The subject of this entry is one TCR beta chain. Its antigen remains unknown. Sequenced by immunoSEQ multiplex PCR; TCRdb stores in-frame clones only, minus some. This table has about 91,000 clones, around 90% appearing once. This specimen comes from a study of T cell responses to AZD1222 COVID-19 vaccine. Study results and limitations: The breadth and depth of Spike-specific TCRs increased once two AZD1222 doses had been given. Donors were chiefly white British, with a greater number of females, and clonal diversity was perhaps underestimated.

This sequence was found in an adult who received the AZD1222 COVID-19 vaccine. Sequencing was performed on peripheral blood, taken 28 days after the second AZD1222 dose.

The CDR3 DNA sequence: TGTGCCAGCAGCCCCCTAAGGGCCGTACGTGAAGCTTTCTTT. It specifies CASSPLRAVREAFF. The rearrangement uses TRBV14 and TRBJ1-1; D not resolved. V was cut by 4 bases and J by 7 bases, with 16 bases left in between. The CDR3 has 14 amino acids. The germline V gene encodes CDR1 SGHDN and CDR2 FVKESK.